These T cell receptor beta chains were read from a single sample in a study of blood T cell repertoires in COVID-19. Produced via immunoSEQ multiplex PCR; TCRdb's table is partial and in-frame only. The data contain under 250,000 clones, 82% of them singletons. Sequencing was carried out using PBMCs or T cells enriched from blood (not recorded which). These receptor sequences come from a woman between 55 and 75 years old who had recovered from COVID-19. The CDR3 runs from the conserved cysteine through the conserved F or W. The D gene is left open where the match is weak. Expanded clones get a size class; other rows say once, few or many, or leave the size out.

CDR3 DNA: TGTGCCAGCAGTGAAGCGCTTTGGAGCGAGCAGTACTTC
CDR3 protein: CASSEALWSEQYF
clone size: .
J gene: TRBJ2-7
V gene: TRBV2
D gene: .

CDR3 DNA: TGCAGCGTTGGAGGGTTTGGTCAGCCCCAGCATTTT
CDR3 protein: CSVGGFGQPQHF
clone size: .
J gene: TRBJ1-5
V gene: TRBV29-1
D gene: .

CDR3 DNA: TGTGCCAGCAGCGCTACCCTTGCTGGAAACACCATATATTTT
CDR3 protein: CASSATLAGNTIYF
clone size: .
J gene: TRBJ1-3
V gene: TRBV9
D gene: .

CDR3 DNA: TGTGCCAGCAGCTTCAGTAATGGCTACACCTTC
CDR3 protein: CASSFSNGYTF
clone size: .
J gene: TRBJ1-2
V gene: TRBV7-9
D gene: .

CDR3 DNA: TGTGCCAGCAGTGAAGCTCTAGTTCGCTCGGGATACGAGCAGTACTTC
CDR3 protein: CASSEALVRSGYEQYF
clone size: .
J gene: TRBJ2-7
V gene: TRBV6-1
D gene: .

CDR3 DNA: TGTGCCAGCAGTCCCCAGGGGTACGAGCAGTACTTC
CDR3 protein: CASSPQGYEQYF
clone size: .
J gene: TRBJ2-7
V gene: TRBV2
D gene: .

CDR3 DNA: TGTGCCAGCGGAGGACAGGGGATTGTAGAGACCCAGTACTTC
CDR3 protein: CASGGQGIVETQYF
clone size: .
J gene: TRBJ2-5
V gene: TRBV2
D gene: TRBD1

CDR3 DNA: TGTGCCAGCAGTTACTCGGACAGGGGGCCCTACAATGAGCAGTTCTTC
CDR3 protein: CASSYSDRGPYNEQFF
clone size: once
J gene: TRBJ2-1
V gene: TRBV6-5
D gene: TRBD1

CDR3 DNA: TGTGCCAGCAGCCCTGATACCGGGTCAATAGGCACTGAAGCTTTCTTT
CDR3 protein: CASSPDTGSIGTEAFF
clone size: .
J gene: TRBJ1-1
V gene: TRBV6-2/TRBV6-3
D gene: .

CDR3 DNA: TGTGCCAGCAGCTCCTATAGCGGTAGCACAGATACGCAGTATTTT
CDR3 protein: CASSSYSGSTDTQYF
clone size: .
J gene: TRBJ2-3
V gene: TRBV6-2/TRBV6-3
D gene: .

CDR3 DNA: TGTGCCAGCAGGACAGCCCGTGTTTCGGGCTCCTATAATTCACCCCTCCACTTT
CDR3 protein: CASRTARVSGSYNSPLHF
clone size: .
J gene: TRBJ1-6
V gene: TRBV2
D gene: .

CDR3 DNA: TGTGCCTGGAGAGGGGACAGGGAAGGTGAAAAACTGTTTTTT
CDR3 protein: CAWRGDREGEKLFF
clone size: .
J gene: TRBJ1-4
V gene: TRBV30
D gene: TRBD1

CDR3 DNA: TGTGCCAGCAGCTTTACTGTCGAGGAGACCCAGTACTTC
CDR3 protein: CASSFTVEETQYF
clone size: .
J gene: TRBJ2-5
V gene: TRBV7-2
D gene: .

CDR3 DNA: TGTGCCAGCAGCTTAGAGGGGACTCTCCTCTTCTTC
CDR3 protein: CASSLEGTLLFF
clone size: few
J gene: TRBJ2-1
V gene: TRBV7-9
D gene: .

CDR3 DNA: TGTGCCAGCAGTTACTCCTTGACTAGCCAAGGGACCCAGTACTTC
CDR3 protein: CASSYSLTSQGTQYF
clone size: .
J gene: TRBJ2-5
V gene: TRBV6-5
D gene: TRBD2

CDR3 DNA: TGTGCCAGTAGCACCGACAGGGGAGGACCCAACACTGAAGCTTTCTTT
CDR3 protein: CASSTDRGGPNTEAFF
clone size: .
J gene: TRBJ1-1
V gene: TRBV19
D gene: TRBD1

CDR3 DNA: TGTGCCAGCAGCGAGCTTATGAACACTGAAGCTTTCTTT
CDR3 protein: CASSELMNTEAFF
clone size: .
J gene: TRBJ1-1
V gene: TRBV7-2
D gene: .

CDR3 DNA: TGTGCCAGCAGTCCTTCCAGGACAGGGGGCCGAGAGGGCTACACCTTC
CDR3 protein: CASSPSRTGGREGYTF
clone size: .
J gene: TRBJ1-2
V gene: TRBV6-6
D gene: TRBD1

CDR3 DNA: TGTGCCAGTAGTAGCAACAGGTTGGATCAGCCCCAGCATTTT
CDR3 protein: CASSSNRLDQPQHF
clone size: .
J gene: TRBJ1-5
V gene: TRBV19
D gene: .

CDR3 DNA: TGTGCCAGCAGCCAAGTAAGGAACAGGGGGTACAATGAGCAGTTCTTC
CDR3 protein: CASSQVRNRGYNEQFF
clone size: .
J gene: TRBJ2-1
V gene: TRBV14
D gene: TRBD1

CDR3 DNA: TGTGCCAGCAGCGTAGCTATTCGGTCTGGGGCCAACGTCCTGACTTTC
CDR3 protein: CASSVAIRSGANVLTF
clone size: .
J gene: TRBJ2-6
V gene: TRBV9
D gene: .

CDR3 DNA: TGTGCCAGTAACAGCTATGGGCAGGGAGGTGAAAAACTGTTTTTT
CDR3 protein: CASNSYGQGGEKLFF
clone size: .
J gene: TRBJ1-4
V gene: TRBV19
D gene: .

CDR3 DNA: TGTGCCAGCAGCGCCGGGACTAGCGGGTACAATGAGCAGTTCTTC
CDR3 protein: CASSAGTSGYNEQFF
clone size: .
J gene: TRBJ2-1
V gene: TRBV2
D gene: TRBD2

CDR3 DNA: TGTGCCAGTAGCAAGCTTTCCCCGGGGGAAGGCTACACCTTC
CDR3 protein: CASSKLSPGEGYTF
clone size: .
J gene: TRBJ1-2
V gene: TRBV19
D gene: .

CDR3 DNA: TGTGCCAGCAGCTCAGAGGGCACAGGGTGGAGTCACACAGATACGCAGTATTTT
CDR3 protein: CASSSEGTGWSHTDTQYF
clone size: .
J gene: TRBJ2-3
V gene: TRBV7-2
D gene: .

CDR3 DNA: TGTGCCAGCAGTTTATACAGGGGGGAAGAGACCCAGTACTTC
CDR3 protein: CASSLYRGEETQYF
clone size: .
J gene: TRBJ2-5
V gene: TRBV27
D gene: TRBD1

CDR3 DNA: TGTGCCAGCAGCCCCCGGCAGGGGGCAATCGGGGAGCTGTTTTTT
CDR3 protein: CASSPRQGAIGELFF
clone size: .
J gene: TRBJ2-2
V gene: TRBV13
D gene: TRBD1

CDR3 DNA: TGTGCCAGCAGCCAAGGTCACAGCAACTATGGCTACACCTTC
CDR3 protein: CASSQGHSNYGYTF
clone size: .
J gene: TRBJ1-2
V gene: TRBV7-2
D gene: .

CDR3 DNA: TGCAGCGTCGAGACCGGGATTTTGGCAGATACGCAGTATTTT
CDR3 protein: CSVETGILADTQYF
clone size: .
J gene: TRBJ2-3
V gene: TRBV29-1
D gene: .

CDR3 DNA: TGTGCCAGCAGTTTAAGGGAGAATCAGCCCCAGCATTTT
CDR3 protein: CASSLRENQPQHF
clone size: many
J gene: TRBJ1-5
V gene: TRBV6-5
D gene: .

CDR3 DNA: TGCGCCAGCAGCTTGGCCACTGATTACGAGCAGTACTTC
CDR3 protein: CASSLATDYEQYF
clone size: .
J gene: TRBJ2-7
V gene: TRBV5-1
D gene: .

CDR3 DNA: TGTGCCAGCAGCGACGGGGAGCCCACAGATACGCAGTATTTT
CDR3 protein: CASSDGEPTDTQYF
clone size: .
J gene: TRBJ2-3
V gene: TRBV11-1
D gene: .

CDR3 DNA: TGTGCCAGCAGCCCTCAAGAGGGGACAGGGGGAAACTATGGCTACACCTTC
CDR3 protein: CASSPQEGTGGNYGYTF
clone size: few
J gene: TRBJ1-2
V gene: TRBV3-1/TRBV3-2
D gene: TRBD1

CDR3 DNA: TGCGCCAGCAGCTTGTTAGGGACAGGGGGCGGAGATACGCAGTATTTT
CDR3 protein: CASSLLGTGGGDTQYF
clone size: .
J gene: TRBJ2-3
V gene: TRBV5-1
D gene: TRBD1

CDR3 DNA: TGTGCCAGTAGTCCCCCTGGACAGGCTGAAGCTTTCTTT
CDR3 protein: CASSPPGQAEAFF
clone size: .
J gene: TRBJ1-1
V gene: TRBV19
D gene: TRBD1

CDR3 DNA: TGTGCCAGCAGCCCCTCCGGGACAGGCGGTATTAATGAGCAGTTCTTC
CDR3 protein: CASSPSGTGGINEQFF
clone size: .
J gene: TRBJ2-1
V gene: TRBV7-6
D gene: TRBD1

CDR3 DNA: TGTGCCAGCAGCCCCGGACAGGGCCGCGAGTACACTGAAGCTTTCTTT
CDR3 protein: CASSPGQGREYTEAFF
clone size: .
J gene: TRBJ1-1
V gene: TRBV9
D gene: TRBD1

CDR3 DNA: TGTGCCAGCAGTCAAGGACTAGCCGTTAGCACAGATACGCAGTATTTT
CDR3 protein: CASSQGLAVSTDTQYF
clone size: .
J gene: TRBJ2-3
V gene: TRBV6-1
D gene: TRBD2

CDR3 DNA: TGTGCCAGTTCGACAGGGGGTAATTCACCCCTCCACTTT
CDR3 protein: CASSTGGNSPLHF
clone size: few
J gene: TRBJ1-6
V gene: TRBV19
D gene: TRBD1

CDR3 DNA: TGCAGCGGCTTACTAGCGGGGGCCTCTGGGGCCAACGTCCTGACTTTC
CDR3 protein: CSGLLAGASGANVLTF
clone size: .
J gene: TRBJ2-6
V gene: TRBV29-1
D gene: TRBD2

CDR3 DNA: TGCGCCAGCAGCCAAGAAAATGACAGGGGCCAGCCCCAGCATTTT
CDR3 protein: CASSQENDRGQPQHF
clone size: .
J gene: TRBJ1-5
V gene: TRBV4-3
D gene: TRBD1

CDR3 DNA: TGTGCCAGCATCCCCTTCCCCTCTCGCGGATCGGGGGGTGAGCAGTTCTTC
CDR3 protein: CASIPFPSRGSGGEQFF
clone size: .
J gene: TRBJ2-1
V gene: TRBV27
D gene: TRBD2